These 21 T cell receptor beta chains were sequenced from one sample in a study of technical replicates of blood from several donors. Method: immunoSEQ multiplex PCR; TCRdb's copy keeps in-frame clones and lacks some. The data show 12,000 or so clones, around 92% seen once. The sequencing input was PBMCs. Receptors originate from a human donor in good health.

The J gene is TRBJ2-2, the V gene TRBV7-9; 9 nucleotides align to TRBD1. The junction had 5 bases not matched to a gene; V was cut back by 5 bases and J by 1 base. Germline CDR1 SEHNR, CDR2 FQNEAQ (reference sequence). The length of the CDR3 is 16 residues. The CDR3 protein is CASSRPGQGNTGELFF. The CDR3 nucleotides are TGTGCCAGCAGCAGACCGGGACAGGGGAACACCGGGGAGCTGTTTTTT.

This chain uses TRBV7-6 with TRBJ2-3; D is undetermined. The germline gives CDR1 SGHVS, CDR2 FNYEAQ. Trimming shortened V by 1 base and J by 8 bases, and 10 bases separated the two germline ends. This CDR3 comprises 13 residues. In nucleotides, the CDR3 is TGTGCCAGCAGCTTAGGAAACTACGCTACGCAGTATTTT. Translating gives CASSLGNYATQYF.

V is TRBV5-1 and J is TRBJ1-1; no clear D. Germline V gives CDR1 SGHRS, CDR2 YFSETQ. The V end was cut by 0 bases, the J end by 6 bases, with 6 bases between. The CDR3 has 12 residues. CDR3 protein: CASSLEGAEAFF. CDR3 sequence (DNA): TGCGCCAGCAGCTTGGAGGGAGCTGAAGCTTTCTTT.

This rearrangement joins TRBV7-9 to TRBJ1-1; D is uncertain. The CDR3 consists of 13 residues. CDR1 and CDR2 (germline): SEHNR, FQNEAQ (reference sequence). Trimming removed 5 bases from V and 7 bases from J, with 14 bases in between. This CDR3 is CASSGMRADEAFF. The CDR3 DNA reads TGTGCCAGCAGCGGTATGAGGGCAGATGAAGCTTTCTTT.

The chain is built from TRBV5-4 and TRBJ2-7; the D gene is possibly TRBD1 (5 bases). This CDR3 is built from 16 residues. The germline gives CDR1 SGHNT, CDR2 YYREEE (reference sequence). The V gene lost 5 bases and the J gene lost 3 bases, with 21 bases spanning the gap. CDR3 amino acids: CASSERTGLRRYEQYF. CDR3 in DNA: TGTGCCAGCAGTGAGAGAACAGGCCTGAGGCGCTACGAGCAGTACTTC.

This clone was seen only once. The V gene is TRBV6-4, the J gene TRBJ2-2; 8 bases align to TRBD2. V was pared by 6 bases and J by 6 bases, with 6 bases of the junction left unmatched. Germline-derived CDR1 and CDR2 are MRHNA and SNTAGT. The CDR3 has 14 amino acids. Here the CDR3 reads CASSEAGEAGELFF. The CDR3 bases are TGTGCCAGCAGCGAAGCGGGAGAGGCCGGGGAGCTGTTTTTT.

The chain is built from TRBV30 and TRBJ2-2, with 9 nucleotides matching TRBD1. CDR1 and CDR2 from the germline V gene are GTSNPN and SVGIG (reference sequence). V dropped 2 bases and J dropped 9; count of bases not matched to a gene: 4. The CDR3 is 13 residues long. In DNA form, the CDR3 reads TGTGCCTGGAGTCAAGGGACAGGGAGGGAGCTGTTTTTT. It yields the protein CAWSQGTGRELFF.

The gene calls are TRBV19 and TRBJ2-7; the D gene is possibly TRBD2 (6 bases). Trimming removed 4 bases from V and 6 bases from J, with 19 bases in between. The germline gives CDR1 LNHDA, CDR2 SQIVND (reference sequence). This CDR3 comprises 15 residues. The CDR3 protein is CASSKAGLGPREQYF. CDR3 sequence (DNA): TGTGCCAGTAGTAAGGCGGGACTCGGTCCTCGCGAGCAGTACTTC.

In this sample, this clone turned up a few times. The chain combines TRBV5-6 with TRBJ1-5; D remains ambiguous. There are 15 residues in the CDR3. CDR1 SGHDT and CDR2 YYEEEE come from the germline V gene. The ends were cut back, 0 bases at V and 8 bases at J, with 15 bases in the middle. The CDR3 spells CASSLGPSLPKPQHF. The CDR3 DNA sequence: TGTGCCAGCAGCTTGGGTCCGAGCCTCCCGAAGCCCCAGCATTTT.

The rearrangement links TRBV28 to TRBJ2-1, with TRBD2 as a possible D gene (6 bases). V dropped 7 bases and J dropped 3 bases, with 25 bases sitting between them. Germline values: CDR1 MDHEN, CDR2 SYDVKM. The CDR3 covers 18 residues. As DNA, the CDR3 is TGTGCCAGCACCCTCATTGGGACTCCAGAAAATTACTACAATGAGCAGTTCTTC. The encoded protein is CASTLIGTPENYYNEQFF.

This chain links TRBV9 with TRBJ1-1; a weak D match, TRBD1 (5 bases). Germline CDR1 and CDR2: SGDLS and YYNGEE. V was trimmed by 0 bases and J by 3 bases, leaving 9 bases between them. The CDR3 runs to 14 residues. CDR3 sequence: CASSVGGGYTEAFF. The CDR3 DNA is TGTGCCAGCAGCGTAGGGGGGGGTTACACTGAAGCTTTCTTT. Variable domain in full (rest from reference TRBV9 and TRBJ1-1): DSGVTQTPKHLITATGQRVTLRCSPRSGDLSVYWYQQSLDQGLQFLIQYYNGEERAKGNILERFSAQQFPDLHSELNLSSLELGDSALYFCASSVGGGYTEAFFGQGTRLTVV.

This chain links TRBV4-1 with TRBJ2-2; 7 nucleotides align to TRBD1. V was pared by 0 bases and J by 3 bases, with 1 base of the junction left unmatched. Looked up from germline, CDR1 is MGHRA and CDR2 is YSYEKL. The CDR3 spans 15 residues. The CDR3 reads CASSQEGQHTGELFF. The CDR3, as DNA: TGCGCCAGCAGCCAAGAGGGACAGCACACCGGGGAGCTGTTTTTT.

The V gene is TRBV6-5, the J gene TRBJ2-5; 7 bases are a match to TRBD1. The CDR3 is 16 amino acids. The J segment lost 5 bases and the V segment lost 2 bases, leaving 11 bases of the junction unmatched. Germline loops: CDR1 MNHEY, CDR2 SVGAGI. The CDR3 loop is CASSYGLGGAGETQYF. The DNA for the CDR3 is TGTGCCAGCAGTTACGGTTTAGGGGGCGCCGGGGAGACCCAGTACTTC.

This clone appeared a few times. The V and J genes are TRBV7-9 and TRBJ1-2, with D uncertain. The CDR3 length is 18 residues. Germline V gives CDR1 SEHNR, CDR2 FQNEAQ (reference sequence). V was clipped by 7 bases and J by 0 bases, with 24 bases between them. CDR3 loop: CASNPADITTPANYGYTF. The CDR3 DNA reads TGTGCCAGCAACCCCGCTGACATAACCACACCTGCTAACTATGGCTACACCTTC.

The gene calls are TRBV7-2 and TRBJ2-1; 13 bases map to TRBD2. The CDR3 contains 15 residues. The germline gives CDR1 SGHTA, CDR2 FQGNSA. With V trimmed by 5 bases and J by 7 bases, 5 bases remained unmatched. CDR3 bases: TGTGCCAGCAGCCAAGGGACTAGCGGGATTAATGAGCAGTTCTTC. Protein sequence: CASSQGTSGINEQFF.

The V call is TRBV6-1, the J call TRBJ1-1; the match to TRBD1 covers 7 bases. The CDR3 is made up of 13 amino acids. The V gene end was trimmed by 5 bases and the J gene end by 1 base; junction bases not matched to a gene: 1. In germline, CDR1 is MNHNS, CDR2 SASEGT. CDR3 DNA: TGTGCCAGCAGTAACAGGGGGAACACTGAAGCTTTCTTT. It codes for CASSNRGNTEAFF.

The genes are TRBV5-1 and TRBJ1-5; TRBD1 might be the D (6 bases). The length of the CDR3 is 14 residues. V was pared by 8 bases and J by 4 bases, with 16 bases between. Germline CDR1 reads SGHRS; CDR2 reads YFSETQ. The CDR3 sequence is CASSQGEGNQPQHF. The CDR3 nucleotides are TGCGCCAGTTCACAGGGAGAGGGAAATCAGCCCCAGCATTTT.

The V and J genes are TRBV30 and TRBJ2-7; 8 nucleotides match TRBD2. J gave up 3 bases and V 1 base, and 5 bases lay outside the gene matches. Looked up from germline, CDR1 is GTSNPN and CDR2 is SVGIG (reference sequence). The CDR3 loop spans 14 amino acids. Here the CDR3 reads CAWSAGTRSYEQYF. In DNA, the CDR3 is TGTGCCTGGAGTGCCGGGACTAGAAGCTACGAGCAGTACTTC.

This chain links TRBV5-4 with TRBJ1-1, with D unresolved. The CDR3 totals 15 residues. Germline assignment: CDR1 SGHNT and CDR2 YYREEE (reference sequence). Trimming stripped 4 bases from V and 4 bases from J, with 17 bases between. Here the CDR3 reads CASSRGAQEGTEAFF. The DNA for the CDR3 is TGTGCCAGCAGCCGCGGCGCTCAGGAGGGCACTGAAGCTTTCTTT.

The CDR3 reads CASSSGVGSYEQYF. The CDR3 nucleotides read TGTGCCAGCTCATCCGGGGTCGGGTCCTACGAGCAGTACTTC. V usage is TRBV18 and J usage is TRBJ2-7, with TRBD2 as a possible D gene (5 bases). This CDR3 is built from 14 residues. CDR1 is KGHSH, CDR2 LQKENI, per germline. Trimming took off 5 bases at V and 1 base at J, with 12 bases between the two ends.

Here the CDR3 DNA reads TGCAGCGTCTCGACGGACCAGGGGCAGCCCCAGCATTTT. Residues: CSVSTDQGQPQHF. This chain joins TRBV29-1 and TRBJ1-5; weak D call: TRBD1 (6 bases). CDR1 is SQVTM, CDR2 ANQGSEA, per germline. Trimming stripped 6 bases from V and 7 bases from J, with 16 bases between. The CDR3 extends over 13 amino acids.